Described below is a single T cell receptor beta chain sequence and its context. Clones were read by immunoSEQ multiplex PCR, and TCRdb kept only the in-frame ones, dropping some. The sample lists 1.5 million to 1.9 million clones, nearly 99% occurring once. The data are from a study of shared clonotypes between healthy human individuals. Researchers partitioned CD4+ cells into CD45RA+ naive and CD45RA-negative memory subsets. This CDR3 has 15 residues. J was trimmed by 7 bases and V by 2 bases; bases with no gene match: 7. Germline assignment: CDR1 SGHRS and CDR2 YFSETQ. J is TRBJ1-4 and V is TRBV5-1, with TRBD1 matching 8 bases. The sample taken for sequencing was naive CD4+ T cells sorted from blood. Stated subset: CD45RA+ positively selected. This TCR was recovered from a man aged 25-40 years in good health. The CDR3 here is CASSFATGEGEKLFF. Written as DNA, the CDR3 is TGCGCCAGCAGCTTTGCGACAGGGGAGGGTGAAAAACTGTTTTTT.